Below, 13 T cell receptor beta chains from the same sample are listed, as sequenced in a study of T-cell reconstitution after alpha-beta-depleted transplantation in children. TCRbeta library preparation incorporated unique molecular identifiers. Via MiXCR, TCRdb re-called the PCR reads, giving one row per CDR3 protein. The table records roughly 340,000 distinct CDR3 sequences, roughly 15% of them present only once. The sample was PBMCs, mostly from graft donor cells, taken 360 days after TCRalphabeta/CD19-depleted stem cell transplant. Source of these receptors: a male patient aged 2-15 years who had a stem cell transplant for acute lymphoblastic leukemia, so the T cells may come from the graft donor.

This chain links TRBV12-3 or TRBV12-4 with TRBJ2-1; no reliable D call. The CDR3 consists of 14 residues. Trimming took 4 bases from V and 9 from J, leaving 16 bases between them. The CDR3 DNA reads as TGTGCCAGCAGTTCCCCCGTCCGTGATGGTGAGCAGTTCTTC. It translates to CASSSPVRDGEQFF.

In its sample, this clonotype was seen a few times. This sequence joins TRBV6-5 and TRBJ2-3; D unresolved. This CDR3 has 14 amino acids. The V gene lost 0 bases and the J gene lost 0 bases, with 4 bases spanning the gap. Germline V CDR1 and CDR2: MNHEY, SVGAGI. The CDR3 nucleotides read TGTGCCAGCAGTTACTCCGCTAGCACAGATACGCAGTATTTT. Protein product: CASSYSASTDTQYF.

This clonotype was counted ten times or more. The chain has TRBV4-1 and TRBJ2-5, with D unresolved. The CDR3 runs to 15 residues. The V and J ends lost 0 bases and 5 bases respectively, with 13 bases between them. Germline V gene sequence: CDR1 MGHRA, CDR2 YSYEKL. The CDR3 DNA is TGCGCCAGCAGCCAAGATCCCGGGCCCAGGGAGACCCAGTACTTC. Its protein is CASSQDPGPRETQYF.

In its sample, this clonotype was seen a few times. The chain uses TRBV20-1 and TRBJ2-3, with TRBD2 matching 11 bases. The CDR3 spans 15 residues. CDR1 DFQATT and CDR2 SNEGSKA come from the germline V gene (reference sequence). Germline trimming cut 4 bases from V and 5 bases from J; bases unmatched to any gene: 8. The DNA for the CDR3 is TGCAGTGCTATTAGCGGGAGGGGTCGGTTAGATACGCAGTATTTT. It is translated as CSAISGRGRLDTQYF.

This clonotype has more than one count but fewer than ten. J is TRBJ2-1 and V is TRBV7-9, with TRBD1 as a possible D gene (6 bases). CDR3 length: 13 amino acids. Deletions cut 1 base from V and 10 bases from J, with 11 bases between. Germline V lookup: CDR1 SEHNR, CDR2 FQNEAQ (reference sequence). CDR3 sequence: CASSLGTDTEQFF. CDR3 bases: TGTGCCAGCAGCTTAGGGACAGACACGGAGCAGTTCTTC.

V and J are TRBV6-2 or TRBV6-3 and TRBJ2-1, with 16 nucleotides matching TRBD2. Germline CDR1 is MNHEY and CDR2 is SVGEGT. This CDR3 has 20 amino acids. The junction had 11 bases not matched to a gene; V was cut back by 0 bases and J by 6 bases. The CDR3 coding sequence is TGTGCCAGCAGTTACTCGATCACAGGGACTAGCGGGAGGGGGTTCAATGAGCAGTTCTTC. Translating it yields CASSYSITGTSGRGFNEQFF.

The rearrangement uses TRBV4-3 and TRBJ2-4, with D hard to call. CDR1 is LGHNA, CDR2 YSLEER, per germline. This CDR3 region has 15 residues. V was shortened by 0 bases and J by 5 bases, with 11 bases between the two germline ends. CDR3 sequence: CASSQDKDRENIQYF. CDR3 DNA: TGCGCCAGCAGCCAAGATAAGGACCGAGAAAACATTCAGTACTTC.

This clonotype was picked up a small number of times. The CDR3 here is CASSLGDRLRSYNEQFF. CDR3 DNA: TGTGCCAGCAGCCTCGGGGACAGGCTGAGGTCCTACAATGAGCAGTTCTTC. J is TRBJ2-1 and V is TRBV4-2; TRBD1 matches at 8 bases. This CDR3 comprises 17 residues. J lost 1 base, V lost 4 bases, and 9 bases had no gene match. The germline CDR1 and CDR2 sequences are LGHNA and YNFKEQ.

The V call is TRBV10-3, the J call TRBJ2-3; TRBD2 might be the D (6 bases). Germline V gene sequence: CDR1 ENHRY, CDR2 SYGVKD. This CDR3 is built from 12 residues. V gave up 10 bases and J gave up 4 bases, with 12 bases separating them. The CDR3 bases are TGTGCCACCGGGAGCGCGGCAGATACGCAGTATTTT. It specifies CATGSAADTQYF.

This clonotype was observed a few times. This sequence joins TRBV29-1 and TRBJ1-1; D perhaps matches TRBD1 (6 bases). V dropped 3 bases and J dropped 2 bases, with 13 bases sitting between them. Germline V gene sequence: CDR1 SQVTM, CDR2 ANQGSEA. This CDR3 has 14 residues. CDR3 sequence reads: CSVEVRGLNTEAFF. Written as DNA, the CDR3 is TGCAGCGTTGAGGTTCGGGGGCTTAACACTGAAGCTTTCTTT.

CDR3 in amino acids: CASSQGSLAGVGTGELFF. The CDR3 DNA reads as TGCGCCAGCAGCCAAGGTTCCCTAGCGGGAGTGGGAACCGGGGAGCTGTTTTTT. The chain is built from TRBV4-3 and TRBJ2-2; TRBD2 aligns across 10 bases. This CDR3 has 18 residues. J gave up 5 bases and V 1 base, and 10 bases lay outside the gene matches. The germline CDR1 and CDR2 sequences are LGHNA and YSLEER.

The V and J genes are TRBV20-1 and TRBJ2-7; D is perhaps TRBD1 or TRBD2 (5 bases each). The V end lost 3 bases, the J end lost 2 bases, and 14 bases lay between the germline ends. Germline assignment: CDR1 DFQATT and CDR2 SNEGSKA (reference sequence). This CDR3 is 14 amino acids long. In nucleotides, the CDR3 is TGCAGTGCTAGGATGGCAGGGAGAACCTACGAGCAGTACTTC. The encoded protein is CSARMAGRTYEQYF.

This chain uses TRBV12-5 with TRBJ2-5; no firm D call. CDR3 size: 13 residues. Germline CDR1 reads LGHNT; CDR2 reads FRNRAP. V gave up 4 bases and J gave up 2 bases, with 8 bases separating them. CDR3 loop: CASGSTPQETQYF. The CDR3 nucleotides are TGTGCTAGTGGTTCGACACCTCAAGAGACCCAGTACTTC.